This passage covers 4 T cell receptor beta chains from one sample sequenced in a study of B cell selection in AIRE deficiency. Sorted regulatory T cells were CD4-positive, CD25-high and CD127-low or negative. The assay was immunoSEQ multiplex PCR, and TCRdb's table has in-frame clones only and misses some. This sample has 20,000 to 25,000 clones, with roughly 91% found just once. Sequenced: CD4+CD25+ Tregs sorted from PBMCs. The receptors here all came from a human donor in good health.

This chain uses TRBV6-1 with TRBJ1-6, with 8 nucleotides matching TRBD1. The length of the CDR3 is 15 residues. Germline CDR1 reads MNHNS; CDR2 reads SASEGT. V was clipped by 7 bases and J by 8 bases; unmatched bases: 10. The CDR3 sequence is CASTRWTGWDSPLHF. The DNA for the CDR3 is TGTGCCAGCACCCGTTGGACAGGGTGGGATTCACCCCTCCACTTT.

The genes are TRBV10-1 and TRBJ2-1; 10 bases fit TRBD2. Germline-derived CDR1 and CDR2 are WNHNN and SYGVQD (reference sequence). Trimming at V came to 6 bases and at J to 2 bases, leaving 4 bases not matched to a gene. This CDR3 is built from 15 residues. This CDR3 is CASSSTSGAYNEQFF. Written as DNA, the CDR3 is TGCGCCAGCAGCTCCACTAGCGGGGCCTACAATGAGCAGTTCTTC.

The chain combines TRBV6-6 with TRBJ2-3; no clear D. This CDR3 has 11 residues. Trimming left V 5 bases short and J 6 bases short, with 6 bases between. Germline V gives CDR1 MNHNY, CDR2 SVGAGI (reference sequence). The CDR3 nucleotides are TGTGCCAGCAGTACCGGGGATACGCAGTATTTT. It yields the protein CASSTGDTQYF.

The chain links TRBV7-5 to TRBJ2-5; the DNA was not compared with TRBD2, the D call given in the table. TRBV7-5 is a pseudogene. The CDR3 covers 16 residues. The CDR3 is CARSEGLAGAQETQYF. The CDR3 nucleotides are TGTGCCAGAAGCGAAGGACTAGCGGGAGCCCAAGAGACCCAGTACTTC.